The source of this T cell receptor beta chain is a study of blood T cell repertoires in COVID-19 (dated by TCRdb to the early 2020s). Describing the broader study: Samples from collaborators originated in the United States, Italy and Spain and spanned both the acute and convalescent phases of COVID-19. Where HLA class I and class II types were available, the types were taken from metadata supplied by the sample provider, not from assay-based typing. The sample metadata nearly always contained a de-identified subject ID, COVID-19 status, age in years and sex. Deeply sampled blood TCRbeta repertoires from subjects exposed to, actively infected with, or recovered from COVID-19 were included in the dataset. The prospective study material was composed of cDNA or gDNA derived from T cells, B-cell-depleted T cells, or PBMCs. Samples came from the ongoing ImmuneRACE study (first 160 participants) plus 1,254 subjects from 6 global collaborators. The repertoires were made available in a free public database intended to serve as a resource for research on the immune response to SARS-CoV-2.

TCRbeta CDR3 regions were amplified from genomic DNA by means of the immunoSEQ Assay, a bias-controlled multiplex PCR. The authors processed their data as follows. Nucleated cell counts per sample were estimated from amplification of reference gene primers within the assay. To quantify the absolute abundance of each unique TCRbeta CDR3 rearrangement, sequence reads were collapsed and filtered. For each sample, productive Simpson clonality was calculated as the square root of Simpson's diversity index over productive rearrangements. TCRdb re-hosts the immuneACCESS table, in-frame sequences only. Its copies lack some clones; in the studies checked, an unresolved V gene accounts for under half of them, and the cause for the rest is not known. That table supplies the V and J calls and clone size; D and trimming were determined from the DNA. The sample table lists around 110,000 clones, 70% to 85% of them with a count of one. The top ten clonotypes cover about 4.2% of the sample.

Results and caveats for the whole study, not just this receptor: How much clinical and demographic metadata was included differed by source and by participant, and the metadata was provided uncurated.

Whole blood was collected in K2EDTA tubes by collaborating institutions according to the institutions' own protocols. Collaborator samples were shipped for TCRbeta analysis as frozen whole blood, isolated PBMCs, or DNA extracted from either sample type. In regard to this clone: Its antigen is not yet known. Base qualities were left out, and no much larger clone turns up one base away.

Input material: peripheral blood. This sequence originates from a woman in her 70s with acute or convalescent COVID-19.

The encoded CDR3 is CASSSGLTQETQYF. The base sequence is TGTGCCAGCAGCTCGGGACTGACCCAAGAGACCCAGTACTTC. The chain employs TRBV9 and TRBJ2-5; the best D guess is TRBD2, with 6 bases matching. Trimming takes 4 bases from V and 1 base from J, and the germline ends sit 11 bases apart. Taken from the germline V gene, the CDR1 and CDR2 loops are SGDLS and YYNGEE. Inclusive of the bounding cysteine and phenylalanine, the CDR3 is 14 residues long. The sequence is cut down to CDR3 DNA, 42 bases in frame from base 1.